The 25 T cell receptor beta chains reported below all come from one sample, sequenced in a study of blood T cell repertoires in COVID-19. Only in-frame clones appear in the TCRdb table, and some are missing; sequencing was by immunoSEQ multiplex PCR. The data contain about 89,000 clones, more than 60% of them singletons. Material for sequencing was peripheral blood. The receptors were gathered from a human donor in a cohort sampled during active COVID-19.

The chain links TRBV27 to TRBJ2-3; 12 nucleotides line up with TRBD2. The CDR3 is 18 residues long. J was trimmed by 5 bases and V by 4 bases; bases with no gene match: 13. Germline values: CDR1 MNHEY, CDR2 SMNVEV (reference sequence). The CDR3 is CASSSLLTSGRWGDTQYF. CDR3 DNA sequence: TGTGCCAGCAGTTCCCTTTTAACTAGCGGGAGGTGGGGAGATACGCAGTATTTT.

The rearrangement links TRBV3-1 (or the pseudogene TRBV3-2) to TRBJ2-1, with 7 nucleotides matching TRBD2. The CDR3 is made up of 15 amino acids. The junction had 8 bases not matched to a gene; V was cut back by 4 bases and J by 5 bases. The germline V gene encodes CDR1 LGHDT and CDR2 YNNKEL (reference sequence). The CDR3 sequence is CASSPWLAENNEQFF. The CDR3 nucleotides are TGTGCCAGCAGCCCCTGGCTAGCGGAGAACAATGAGCAGTTCTTC.

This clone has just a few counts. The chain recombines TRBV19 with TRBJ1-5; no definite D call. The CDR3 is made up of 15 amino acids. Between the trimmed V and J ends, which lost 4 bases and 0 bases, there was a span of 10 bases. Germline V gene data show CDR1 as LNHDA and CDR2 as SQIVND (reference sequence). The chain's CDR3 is CASSTTEYSNQPQHF. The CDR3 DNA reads TGTGCCAGTAGTACAACAGAATATAGCAATCAGCCCCAGCATTTT.

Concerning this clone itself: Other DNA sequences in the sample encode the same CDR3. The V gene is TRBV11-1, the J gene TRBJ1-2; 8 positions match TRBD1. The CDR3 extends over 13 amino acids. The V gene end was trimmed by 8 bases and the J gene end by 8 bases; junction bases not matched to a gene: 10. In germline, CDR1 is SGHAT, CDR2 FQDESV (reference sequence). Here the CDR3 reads CASQTRTGYGYTF. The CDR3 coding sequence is TGTGCCAGCCAAACCCGGACAGGGTACGGCTACACCTTC. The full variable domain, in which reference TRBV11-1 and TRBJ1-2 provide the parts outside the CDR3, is EAEVAQSPRYKITEKSQAVAFWCDPISGHATLYWYRQILGQGPELLVQFQDESVVDDSQLPKDRFSAERLKGVDSTLKIQPAELGDSAMYLCASQTRTGYGYTFGSGTRLTVV.

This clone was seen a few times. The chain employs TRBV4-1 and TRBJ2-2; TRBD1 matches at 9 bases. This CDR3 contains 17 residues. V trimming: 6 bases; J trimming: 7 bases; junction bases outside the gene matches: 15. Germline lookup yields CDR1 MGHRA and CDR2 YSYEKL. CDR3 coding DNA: TGCGCCAGCAGTAACCGACTGGGGACAGGGTGGTACGGGGAGCTGTTTTTT. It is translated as CASSNRLGTGWYGELFF.

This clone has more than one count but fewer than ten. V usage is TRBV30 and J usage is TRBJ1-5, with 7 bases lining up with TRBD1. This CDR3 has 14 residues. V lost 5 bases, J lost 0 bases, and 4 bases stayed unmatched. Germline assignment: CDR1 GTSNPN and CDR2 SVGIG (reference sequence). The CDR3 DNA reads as TGTGCCTGGGGACAGGCGTATAGCAATCAGCCCCAGCATTTT. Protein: CAWGQAYSNQPQHF.

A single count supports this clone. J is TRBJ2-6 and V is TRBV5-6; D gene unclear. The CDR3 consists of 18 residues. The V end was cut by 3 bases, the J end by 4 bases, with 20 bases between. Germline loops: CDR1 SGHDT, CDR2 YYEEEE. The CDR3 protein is CASSSPLVPWSGANVLTF. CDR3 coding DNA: TGTGCCAGCAGCTCCCCTCTAGTCCCCTGGTCAGGGGCCAACGTCCTGACTTTC.

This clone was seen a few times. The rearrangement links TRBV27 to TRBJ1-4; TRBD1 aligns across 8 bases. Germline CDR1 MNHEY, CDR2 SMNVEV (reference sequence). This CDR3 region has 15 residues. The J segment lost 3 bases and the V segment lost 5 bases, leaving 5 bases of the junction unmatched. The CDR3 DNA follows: TGTGCCAGCAGTACCCGGACAGGGCCTAATGAAAAACTGTTTTTT. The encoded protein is CASSTRTGPNEKLFF.

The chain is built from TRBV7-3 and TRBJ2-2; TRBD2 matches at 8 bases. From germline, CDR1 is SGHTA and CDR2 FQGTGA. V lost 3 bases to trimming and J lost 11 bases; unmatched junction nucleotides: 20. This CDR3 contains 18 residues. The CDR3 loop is CASSFIGQRTSLRSELFF. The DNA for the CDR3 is TGTGCCAGCAGCTTTATAGGACAGCGGACTAGCCTCCGTTCAGAGCTGTTTTTT. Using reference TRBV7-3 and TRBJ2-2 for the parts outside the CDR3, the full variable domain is GAGVSQTPSNKVTEKGKYVELRCDPISGHTALYWYRQSLGQGPEFLIYFQGTGAADDSGLPNDRFFAVRPEGSVSTLKIQRTERGDSAVYLCASSFIGQRTSLRSELFFGEGSRLTVL.

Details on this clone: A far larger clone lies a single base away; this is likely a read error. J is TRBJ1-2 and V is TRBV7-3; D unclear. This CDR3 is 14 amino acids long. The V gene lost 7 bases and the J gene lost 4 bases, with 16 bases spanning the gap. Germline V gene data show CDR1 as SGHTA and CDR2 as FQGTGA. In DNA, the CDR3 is TGTGCCAGCATGAACTTATGGGAGAGCTATGGCTACACCTTC. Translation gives CASMNLWESYGYTF.

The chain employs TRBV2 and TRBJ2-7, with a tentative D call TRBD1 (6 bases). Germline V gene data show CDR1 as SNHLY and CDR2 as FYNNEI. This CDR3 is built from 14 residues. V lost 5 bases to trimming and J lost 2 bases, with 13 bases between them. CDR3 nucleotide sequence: TGTGCCAGCAGTAAACTGGACAGACCCTACGAGCAGTACTTC. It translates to CASSKLDRPYEQYF.

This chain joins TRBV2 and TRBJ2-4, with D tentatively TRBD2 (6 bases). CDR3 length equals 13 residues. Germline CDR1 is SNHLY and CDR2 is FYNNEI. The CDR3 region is CGGGVVAKNIQYF. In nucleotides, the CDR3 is TGTGGCGGAGGGGTTGTAGCCAAAAACATTCAGTACTTC.

The CDR3 DNA reads TGTGCCAGCAGCTCTGCAGGGGCATATCAGCCCCAGCATTTT. It translates to CASSSAGAYQPQHF. The chain has TRBV5-6 and TRBJ1-5; D may be TRBD1 (6 bases). Germline V CDR1 and CDR2: SGHDT, YYEEEE. Trimming left V 3 bases short and J 5 bases short, with 12 bases between. The CDR3 is made up of 14 amino acids.

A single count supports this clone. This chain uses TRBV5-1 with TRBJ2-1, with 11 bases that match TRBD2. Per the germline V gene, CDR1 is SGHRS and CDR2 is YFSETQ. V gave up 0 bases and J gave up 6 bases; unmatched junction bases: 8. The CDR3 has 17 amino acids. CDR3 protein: CASSLGLAGLSVNEQFF. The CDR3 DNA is TGCGCCAGCAGCTTGGGACTAGCGGGACTGTCGGTCAATGAGCAGTTCTTC.

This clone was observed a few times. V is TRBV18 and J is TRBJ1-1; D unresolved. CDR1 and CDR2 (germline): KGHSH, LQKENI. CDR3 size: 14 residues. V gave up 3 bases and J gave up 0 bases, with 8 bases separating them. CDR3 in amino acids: CASSPESMNTEAFF. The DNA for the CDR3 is TGTGCCAGCTCACCCGAGAGCATGAACACTGAAGCTTTCTTT.

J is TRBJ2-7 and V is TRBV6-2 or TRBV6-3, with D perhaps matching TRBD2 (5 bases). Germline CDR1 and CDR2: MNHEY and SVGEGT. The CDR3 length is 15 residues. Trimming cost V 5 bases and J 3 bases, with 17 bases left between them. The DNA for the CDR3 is TGTGCCAGCAGTGACGCACAAGGACTGCTCTACGAGCAGTACTTC. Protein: CASSDAQGLLYEQYF.

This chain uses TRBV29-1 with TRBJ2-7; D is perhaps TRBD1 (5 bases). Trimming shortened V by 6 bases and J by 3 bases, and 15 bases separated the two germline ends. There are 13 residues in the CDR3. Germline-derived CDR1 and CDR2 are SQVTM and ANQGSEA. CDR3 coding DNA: TGCAGCGTGCGAAATGGAAGGGGCTACGAGCAGTACTTC. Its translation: CSVRNGRGYEQYF.

CDR3 sequence: CASSFRGPPYEQYF. The DNA of the CDR3 is TGCGCCAGCAGCTTCAGGGGCCCCCCCTACGAGCAGTACTTC. The chain couples TRBV5-1 to TRBJ2-7, with D possibly being TRBD1 (6 bases). Between the trimmed V and J ends, which lost 2 bases and 2 bases, there was a span of 11 bases. From germline, CDR1 is SGHRS and CDR2 YFSETQ. The CDR3 is 14 amino acids.

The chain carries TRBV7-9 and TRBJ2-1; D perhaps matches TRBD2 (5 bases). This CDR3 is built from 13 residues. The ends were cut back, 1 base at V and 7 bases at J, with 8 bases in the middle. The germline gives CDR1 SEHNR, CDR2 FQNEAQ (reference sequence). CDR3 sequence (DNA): TGTGCCAGCAGCTTAGGGAGGTTAAATGAGCAGTTCTTC. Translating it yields CASSLGRLNEQFF.

Here the CDR3 DNA reads TGTGCCACCAGTGATCCCCGGGAGGCCAGGGTGAATGAGCAGTTCTTC. Translation gives CATSDPREARVNEQFF. This chain joins TRBV24-1 and TRBJ2-1; 7 bases agree with TRBD2. The CDR3 has 16 residues. Losses at the gene ends were 3 bases for V and 7 bases for J; bases not matched to a gene: 11. The germline V gene encodes CDR1 KGHDR and CDR2 SFDVKD.

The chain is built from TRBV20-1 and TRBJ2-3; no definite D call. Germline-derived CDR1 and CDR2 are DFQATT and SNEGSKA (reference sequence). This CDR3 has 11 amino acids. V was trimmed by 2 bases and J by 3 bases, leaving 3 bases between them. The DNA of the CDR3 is TGCAGTGCTAGACAAACAGATACGCAGTATTTT. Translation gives CSARQTDTQYF.

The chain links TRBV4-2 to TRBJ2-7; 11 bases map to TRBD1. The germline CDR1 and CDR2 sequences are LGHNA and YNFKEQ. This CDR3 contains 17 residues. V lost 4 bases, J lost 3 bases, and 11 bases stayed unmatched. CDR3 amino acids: CASSRRWTGTGGYEQYF. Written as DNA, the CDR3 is TGTGCCAGCAGCCGGAGATGGACCGGGACAGGGGGCTACGAGCAGTACTTC.

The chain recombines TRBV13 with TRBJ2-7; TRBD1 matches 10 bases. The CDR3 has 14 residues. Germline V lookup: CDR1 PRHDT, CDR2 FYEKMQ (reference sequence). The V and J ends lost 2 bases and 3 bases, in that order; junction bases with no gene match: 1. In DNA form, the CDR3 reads TGTGCCAGCAGCTTAAGGACAGGGGGCTACGAGCAGTACTTC. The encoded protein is CASSLRTGGYEQYF. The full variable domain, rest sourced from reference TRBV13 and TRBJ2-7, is AAGVIQSPRHLIKEKRETATLKCYPIPRHDTVYWYQQGPGQDPQFLISFYEKMQSDKGSIPDRFSAQQFSDYHSELNMSSLELGDSALYFCASSLRTGGYEQYFGPGTRLTVT.

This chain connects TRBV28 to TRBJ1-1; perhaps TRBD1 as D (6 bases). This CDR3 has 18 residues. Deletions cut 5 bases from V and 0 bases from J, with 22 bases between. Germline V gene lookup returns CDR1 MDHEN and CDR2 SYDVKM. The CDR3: CASSPPPSSTGLNTEAFF. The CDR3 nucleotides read TGTGCCAGCAGTCCACCGCCCTCCTCGACAGGCCTGAACACTGAAGCTTTCTTT.

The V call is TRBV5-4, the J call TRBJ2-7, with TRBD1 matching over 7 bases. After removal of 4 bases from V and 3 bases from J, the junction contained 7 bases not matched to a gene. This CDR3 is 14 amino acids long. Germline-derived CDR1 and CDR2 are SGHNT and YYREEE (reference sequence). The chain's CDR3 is CASSADRSRYEQYF. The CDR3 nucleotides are TGTGCCAGCAGCGCGGACAGGAGCCGCTACGAGCAGTACTTC.